The T cell receptor (beta chain) under discussion was sequenced for a study of shared T cell receptors in the human thymus. Some clones are missing from TCRdb's copy, which holds only in-frame ones; the method was immunoSEQ multiplex PCR. The sample shows over 450,000 clones, around 82% of them seen only once. This clone has just a few counts. Germline V gene lookup returns CDR1 SGHRS and CDR2 YFSETQ. The CDR3 contains 20 residues. V lost 4 bases to trimming and J lost 4 bases; unmatched junction nucleotides: 20. These records were also assigned to another study, of human thymus T cells. As that study records: Finnish infants who were healthy and having corrective surgery for congenital heart defects made up the donors. Biased V and J segment usage appeared in thymus and peripheral blood. Thymic repertoires from unrelated individuals overlapped highly, related research reported.

The clonotype originates from a boy younger than two with a congenital heart defect. The material sequenced was thymocytes. The V and J genes are TRBV5-1 and TRBJ2-5; 12 nucleotides align to TRBD2. The CDR3 protein is CASSEGGLTSGSLIGETQYF. In DNA form, the CDR3 reads TGCGCCAGCAGCGAGGGGGGGTTGACTAGCGGGAGTCTTATAGGAGAGACCCAGTACTTC.